This T cell receptor beta chain was recovered during a study of T cell responses to AZD1222 COVID-19 vaccine. Trimming left V 6 bases short and J 4 bases short, with 12 bases between. Germline V gene lookup returns CDR1 MNHEY and CDR2 SMNVEV (reference sequence). This CDR3 region has 14 residues. Repertoires were generated with immunoSEQ multiplex PCR, while TCRdb's copy carries only in-frame clones and drops some. This sample has roughly 100,000 clones, with 75% to 90% found just once. A remark on this clone: Its antigen is currently unknown.

The study's findings and limits: Just six AZD1222 recipients were seropositive at baseline. Unmutated variant regions are reportedly targeted by nearly half of spike-specific TCRs.

The specimen was peripheral blood, collected on day 0 of AZD1222 vaccination. The V gene is TRBV27, the J gene TRBJ2-2; D unresolved. This receptor was obtained from an adult in good health. CDR3 amino acids: CASRRQEFTGELFF. The CDR3 DNA is TGTGCCAGCAGGAGGCAGGAGTTCACCGGGGAGCTGTTTTTT.